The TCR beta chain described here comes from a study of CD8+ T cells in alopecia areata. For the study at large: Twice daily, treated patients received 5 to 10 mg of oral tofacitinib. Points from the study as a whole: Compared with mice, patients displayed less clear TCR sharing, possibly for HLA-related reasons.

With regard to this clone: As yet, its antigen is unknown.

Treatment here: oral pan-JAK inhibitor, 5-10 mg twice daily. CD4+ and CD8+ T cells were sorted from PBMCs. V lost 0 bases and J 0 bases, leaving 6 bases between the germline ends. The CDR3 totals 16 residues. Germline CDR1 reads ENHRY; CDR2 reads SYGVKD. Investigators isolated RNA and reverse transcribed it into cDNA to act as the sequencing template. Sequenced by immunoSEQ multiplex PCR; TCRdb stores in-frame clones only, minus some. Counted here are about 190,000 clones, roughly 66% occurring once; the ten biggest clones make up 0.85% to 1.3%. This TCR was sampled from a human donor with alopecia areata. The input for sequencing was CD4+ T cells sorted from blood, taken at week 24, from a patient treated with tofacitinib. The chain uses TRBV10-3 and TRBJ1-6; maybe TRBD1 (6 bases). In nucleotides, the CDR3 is TGTGCCATCAGTGAGTCAGGGGGCTCCTATAATTCACCCCTCCACTTT. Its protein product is CAISESGGSYNSPLHF.